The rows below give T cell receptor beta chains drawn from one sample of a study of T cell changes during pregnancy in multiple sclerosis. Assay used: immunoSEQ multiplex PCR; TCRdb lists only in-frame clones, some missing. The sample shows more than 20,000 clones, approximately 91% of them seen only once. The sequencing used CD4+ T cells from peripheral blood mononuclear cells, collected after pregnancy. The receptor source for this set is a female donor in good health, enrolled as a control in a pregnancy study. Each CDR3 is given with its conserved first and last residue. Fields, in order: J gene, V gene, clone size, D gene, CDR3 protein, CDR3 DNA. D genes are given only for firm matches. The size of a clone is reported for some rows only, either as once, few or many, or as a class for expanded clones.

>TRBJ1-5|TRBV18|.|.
CASSPSGGNQPQHF
TGTGCCAGCTCACCATCAGGGGGCAATCAGCCCCAGCATTTT
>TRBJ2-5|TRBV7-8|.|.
CASSYAGLPETQYF
TGTGCCAGCAGTTATGCCGGACTCCCGGAGACCCAGTACTTC
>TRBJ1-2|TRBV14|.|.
CASSQVRLYGYTF
TGTGCCAGCAGCCAGGTCCGACTCTATGGCTACACCTTC
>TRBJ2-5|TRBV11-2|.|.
CASSGGAQETQYF
TGTGCCAGCAGCGGGGGGGCCCAAGAGACCCAGTACTTC
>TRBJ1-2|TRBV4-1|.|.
CASSQAVGQYGYTF
TGCGCCAGCAGCCAAGCGGTGGGCCAGTATGGCTACACCTTC
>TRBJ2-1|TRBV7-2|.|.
CASSPDTISNEQFF
TGTGCCAGCAGCCCGGACACTATCAGCAATGAGCAGTTCTTC
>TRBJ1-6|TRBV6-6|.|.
CASRGDTSNSPLHF
TGTGCCAGCAGAGGGGACACGAGTAATTCACCCCTCCACTTT
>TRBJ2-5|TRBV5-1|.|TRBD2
CASSRRGLAGGETQYF
TGCGCCAGCAGCCGCCGGGGACTAGCGGGAGGAGAGACCCAGTACTTC
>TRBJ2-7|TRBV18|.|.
CASSLSGTSSYEQYF
TGTGCCAGCTCACTCAGCGGAACCAGCTCCTACGAGCAGTACTTC
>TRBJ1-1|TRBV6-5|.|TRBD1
CASRRGQVNTEAFF
TGTGCCAGCAGACGCGGACAGGTGAACACTGAAGCTTTCTTT
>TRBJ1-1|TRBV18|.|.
CASSPFPQAMNTEAFF
TGTGCCAGCTCACCTTTCCCACAGGCTATGAACACTGAAGCTTTCTTT
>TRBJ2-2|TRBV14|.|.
CASSQEAPGELFF
TGTGCCAGCAGCCAGGAGGCCCCCGGGGAGCTGTTTTTT
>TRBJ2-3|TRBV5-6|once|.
CASSLYPQGDTQYF
TGTGCCAGCAGCTTGTACCCCCAGGGAGATACGCAGTATTTT
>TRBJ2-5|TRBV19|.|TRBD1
CASSPQGALETQYF
TGTGCCAGTAGCCCTCAGGGGGCGTTAGAGACCCAGTACTTC
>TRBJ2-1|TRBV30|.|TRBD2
CACISSGAYNEQFF
TGTGCCTGCATCTCTAGCGGGGCGTACAATGAGCAGTTCTTC